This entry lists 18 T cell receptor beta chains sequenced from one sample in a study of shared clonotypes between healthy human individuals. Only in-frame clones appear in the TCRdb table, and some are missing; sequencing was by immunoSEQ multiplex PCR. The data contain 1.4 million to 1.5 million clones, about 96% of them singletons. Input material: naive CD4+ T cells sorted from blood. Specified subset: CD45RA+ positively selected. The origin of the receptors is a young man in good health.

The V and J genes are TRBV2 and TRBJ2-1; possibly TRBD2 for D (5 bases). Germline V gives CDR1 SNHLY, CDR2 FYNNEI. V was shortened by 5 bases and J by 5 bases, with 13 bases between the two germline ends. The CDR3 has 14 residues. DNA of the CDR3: TGTGCCAGCAGTCTTCGGACTGGGAACAATGAGCAGTTCTTC. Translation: CASSLRTGNNEQFF.

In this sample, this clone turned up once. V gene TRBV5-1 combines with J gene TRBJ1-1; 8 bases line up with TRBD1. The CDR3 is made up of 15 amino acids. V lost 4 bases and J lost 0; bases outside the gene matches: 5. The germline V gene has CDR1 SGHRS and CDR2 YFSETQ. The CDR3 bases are TGCGCCAGCAGCCCGAACAGGGGGATGAACACTGAAGCTTTCTTT. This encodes CASSPNRGMNTEAFF.

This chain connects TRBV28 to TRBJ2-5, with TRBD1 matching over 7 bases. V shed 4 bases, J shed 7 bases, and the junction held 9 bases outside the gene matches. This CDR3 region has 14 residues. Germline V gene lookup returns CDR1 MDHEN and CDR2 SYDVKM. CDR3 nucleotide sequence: TGTGCCAGCAGTTCCGGACAGGCGCCAAGGACCCAGTACTTC. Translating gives CASSSGQAPRTQYF.

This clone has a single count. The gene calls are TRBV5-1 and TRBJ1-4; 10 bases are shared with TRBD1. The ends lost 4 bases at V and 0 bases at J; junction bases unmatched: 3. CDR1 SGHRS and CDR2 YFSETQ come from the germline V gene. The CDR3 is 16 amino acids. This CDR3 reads CASSQGQGPTNEKLFF. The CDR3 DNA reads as TGCGCCAGCAGCCAGGGACAGGGGCCAACTAATGAAAAACTGTTTTTT.

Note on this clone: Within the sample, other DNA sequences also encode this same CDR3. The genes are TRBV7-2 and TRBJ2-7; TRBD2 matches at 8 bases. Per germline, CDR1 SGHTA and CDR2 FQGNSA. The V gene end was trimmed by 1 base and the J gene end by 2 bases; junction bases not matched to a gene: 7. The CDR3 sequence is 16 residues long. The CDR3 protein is CASSLGRLAGPYEQYF. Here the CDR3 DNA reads TGTGCCAGCAGCTTAGGTAGGCTAGCGGGCCCCTACGAGCAGTACTTC.

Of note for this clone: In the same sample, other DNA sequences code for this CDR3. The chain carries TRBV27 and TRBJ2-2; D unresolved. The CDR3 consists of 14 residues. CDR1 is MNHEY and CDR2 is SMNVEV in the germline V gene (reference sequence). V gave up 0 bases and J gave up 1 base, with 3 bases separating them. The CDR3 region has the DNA TGTGCCAGCAGTTTATCGAGGAACACCGGGGAGCTGTTTTTT. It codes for CASSLSRNTGELFF.

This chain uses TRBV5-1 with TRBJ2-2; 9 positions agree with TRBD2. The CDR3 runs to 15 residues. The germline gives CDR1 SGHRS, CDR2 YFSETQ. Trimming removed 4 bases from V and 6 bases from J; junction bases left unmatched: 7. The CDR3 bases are TGCGCCAGCAGCCCAACCGGGACTAGCTCCGGGGAGCTGTTTTTT. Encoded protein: CASSPTGTSSGELFF.

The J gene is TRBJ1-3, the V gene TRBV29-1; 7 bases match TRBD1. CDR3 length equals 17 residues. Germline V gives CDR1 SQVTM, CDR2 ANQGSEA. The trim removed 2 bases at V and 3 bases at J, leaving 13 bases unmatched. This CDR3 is CSVEIAAGGGGGNTIYF. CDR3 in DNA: TGCAGCGTTGAAATCGCCGCGGGAGGGGGCGGTGGAAACACCATATATTTT. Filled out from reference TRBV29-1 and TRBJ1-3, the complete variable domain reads SAVISQKPSRDICQRGTSLTIQCQVDSQVTMMFWYRQQPGQSLTLIATANQGSEATYESGFVIDKFPISRPNLTFSTLTVSNMSPEDSSIYLCSVEIAAGGGGGNTIYFGEGSWLTVV.

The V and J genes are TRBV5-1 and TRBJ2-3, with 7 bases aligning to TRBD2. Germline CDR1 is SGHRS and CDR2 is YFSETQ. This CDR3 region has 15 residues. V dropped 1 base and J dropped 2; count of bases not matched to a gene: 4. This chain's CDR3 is CASSLSLAITDTQYF. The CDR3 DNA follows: TGCGCCAGCAGCTTGTCACTAGCGATCACAGATACGCAGTATTTT. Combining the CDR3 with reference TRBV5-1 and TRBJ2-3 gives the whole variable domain KAGVTQTPRYLIKTRGQQVTLSCSPISGHRSVSWYQQTPGQGLQFLFEYFSETQRNKGNFPGRFSGRQFSNSRSEMNVSTLELGDSALYLCASSLSLAITDTQYFGPGTRLTVL.

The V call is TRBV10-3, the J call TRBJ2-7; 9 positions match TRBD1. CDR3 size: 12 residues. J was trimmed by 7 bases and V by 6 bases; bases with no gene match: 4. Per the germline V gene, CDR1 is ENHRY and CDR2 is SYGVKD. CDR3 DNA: TGTGCCATCAGCCCCGGGACAGGGGAGCAGTACTTC. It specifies CAISPGTGEQYF.

CDR3 coding DNA: TGTGCCAGCAGTTACTCCGGACGTGGTGAGCAGTACTTC. It translates to CASSYSGRGEQYF. The chain couples TRBV6-6 to TRBJ2-7; D is unresolved. V gave up 0 bases and J gave up 7 bases, with 10 bases separating them. CDR3 size: 13 residues. CDR1 is MNHNY, CDR2 SVGAGI, per germline (reference sequence).

In DNA, the CDR3 is TGTGCCAGCAGCGAACAAGGAAACACCATATATTTT. It codes for CASSEQGNTIYF. J is TRBJ1-3 and V is TRBV2, with D unclear. The ends were cut back, 6 bases at V and 4 bases at J, with 7 bases in the middle. The CDR3 consists of 12 residues. The germline V gene encodes CDR1 SNHLY and CDR2 FYNNEI. The variable domain in full, with the rest retrieved from reference TRBV2 and TRBJ1-3, is EPEVTQTPSHQVTQMGQEVILRCVPISNHLYFYWYRQILGQKVEFLVSFYNNEISEKSEIFDDQFSVERPDGSNFTLKIRSTKLEDSAMYFCASSEQGNTIYFGEGSWLTVV.

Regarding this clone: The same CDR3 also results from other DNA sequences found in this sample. CDR3 loop: CASSTRGTDTQYF. The CDR3 region has the DNA TGTGCCAGTAGTACCCGGGGAACAGATACGCAGTATTTT. The rearrangement uses TRBV19 and TRBJ2-3, with D possibly matching TRBD2 (5 bases). CDR1 is LNHDA, CDR2 SQIVND, per germline (reference sequence). Trimming took off 4 bases at V and 3 bases at J, with 8 bases between the two ends. The CDR3 totals 13 residues.

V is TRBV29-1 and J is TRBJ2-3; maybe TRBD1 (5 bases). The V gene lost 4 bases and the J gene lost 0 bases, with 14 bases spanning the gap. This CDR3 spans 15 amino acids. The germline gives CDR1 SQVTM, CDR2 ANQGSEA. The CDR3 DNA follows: TGCAGCGTTGTGGGCCAGGGTGGGAGCACAGATACGCAGTATTTT. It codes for CSVVGQGGSTDTQYF.

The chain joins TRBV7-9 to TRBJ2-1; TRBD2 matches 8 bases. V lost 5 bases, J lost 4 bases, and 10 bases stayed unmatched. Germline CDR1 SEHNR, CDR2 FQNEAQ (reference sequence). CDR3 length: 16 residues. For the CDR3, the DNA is TGTGCCAGCAGCCGGACTAGCCGTACCGGATACAATGAGCAGTTCTTC. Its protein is CASSRTSRTGYNEQFF.

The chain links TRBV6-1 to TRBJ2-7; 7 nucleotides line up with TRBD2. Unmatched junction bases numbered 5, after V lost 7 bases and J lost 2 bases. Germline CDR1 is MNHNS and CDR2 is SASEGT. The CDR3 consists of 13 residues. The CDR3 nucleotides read TGTGCCAGCAAGGGCGCGGGGGCCTACGAGCAGTACTTC. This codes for CASKGAGAYEQYF.

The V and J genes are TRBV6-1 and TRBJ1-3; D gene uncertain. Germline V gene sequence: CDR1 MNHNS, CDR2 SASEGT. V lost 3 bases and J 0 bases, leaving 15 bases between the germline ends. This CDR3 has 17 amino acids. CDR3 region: CASSDPADWSSGNTIYF. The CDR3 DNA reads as TGTGCCAGCAGTGACCCCGCTGACTGGAGCTCTGGAAACACCATATATTTT.

CDR3 sequence (DNA): TGTGCCAGCAGTTTCGACAGGGGTAACAATGAGCAGTTCTTC. Its translation: CASSFDRGNNEQFF. The chain uses TRBV6-5 and TRBJ2-1, with 8 nucleotides matching TRBD1. The J segment lost 5 bases and the V segment lost 4 bases, leaving 4 bases of the junction unmatched. Germline CDR1 reads MNHEY; CDR2 reads SVGAGI. The length of the CDR3 is 14 residues.